The T cell receptor (beta chain) under discussion was sequenced for a study of cytomegalovirus exposure and HLA in healthy donors. Comment on this clone: The target antigen is unknown.

Donors were nominally healthy when sampled, though unrecorded immune exposures were likely. Both 60 Vbeta primers and 13 Jbeta primers went into the PCR. Assay: immunoSEQ multiplex PCR; the TCRdb copy retains only in-frame clones and omits some. Of about 130,000 clones in the sample, less than 80% were seen once. The germline CDR1 and CDR2 sequences are MNHNS and SASEGT. Trimming left V 2 bases short and J 1 base short, with 9 bases between. The CDR3 runs to 15 residues. Study-wide results and caveats: Some V segments could not be told apart, so they were left out, TRBV6-2 and TRBV6-3 among them. The study put 150 to 200 TCR beta chains on its list as cytomegalovirus-associated. It was reported that the classifier diagnosed cytomegalovirus status with high specificity and sensitivity in both the original and validation cohorts.

The chain has TRBV6-1 and TRBJ2-4, with a tentative D call TRBD1 (6 bases). The sequencing sample was made of PBMCs. The TCR originated in a man aged 40-49 years in good health and CMV-seropositive. This chain's CDR3 is CASSESGGAKNIQYF. DNA for the CDR3: TGTGCCAGCAGTGAATCTGGGGGCGCCAAAAACATTCAGTACTTC.